One T cell receptor beta chain is described in this entry. Sequencing was performed with immunoSEQ multiplex PCR; in TCRdb, only in-frame clones are kept and a portion is missing. The sample shows tens of thousands of clones, around 90% of them seen only once. This entry comes from a study of T cell changes during pregnancy in multiple sclerosis. CDR1 is MDHEN and CDR2 is SYDVKM in the germline V gene. The CDR3 contains 15 residues. Trimming at V came to 3 bases and at J to 6 bases, leaving 8 bases not matched to a gene. The TCR originated in a female donor in good health, enrolled as a control in a pregnancy study. This chain joins TRBV28 and TRBJ1-2, with 9 bases lining up with TRBD1. Sequences were derived from CD8+ T cells from peripheral blood mononuclear cells, sampled after pregnancy. The CDR3 region is CASSFVYGTGNGYTF. CDR3 DNA: TGTGCCAGCAGTTTCGTCTACGGGACAGGGAATGGCTACACCTTC.